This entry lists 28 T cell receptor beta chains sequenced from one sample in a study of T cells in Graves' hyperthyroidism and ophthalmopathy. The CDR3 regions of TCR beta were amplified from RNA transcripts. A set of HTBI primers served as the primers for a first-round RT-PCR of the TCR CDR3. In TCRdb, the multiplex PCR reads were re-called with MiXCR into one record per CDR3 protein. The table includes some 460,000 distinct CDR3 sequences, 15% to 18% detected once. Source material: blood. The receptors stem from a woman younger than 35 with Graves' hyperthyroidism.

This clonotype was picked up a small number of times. CDR3 nucleotide sequence: TGTGCCAGCAGGGGACTTGGGACAGGGAACTCACCCCTCCACTTT. This gives the protein CASRGLGTGNSPLHF. The gene calls are TRBV6-1 and TRBJ1-6, with TRBD1 identical over 9 bases. This CDR3 contains 15 residues. CDR1 MNHNS and CDR2 SASEGT come from the germline V gene. V was clipped by 6 bases and J by 10 bases; unmatched bases: 10.

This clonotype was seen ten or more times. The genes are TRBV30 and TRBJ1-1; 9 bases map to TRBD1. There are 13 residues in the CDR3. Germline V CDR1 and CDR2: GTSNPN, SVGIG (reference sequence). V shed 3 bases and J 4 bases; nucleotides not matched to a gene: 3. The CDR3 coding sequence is TGTGCCTGGAGGGACAGGGGTAGCACTGAAGCTTTCTTT. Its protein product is CAWRDRGSTEAFF.

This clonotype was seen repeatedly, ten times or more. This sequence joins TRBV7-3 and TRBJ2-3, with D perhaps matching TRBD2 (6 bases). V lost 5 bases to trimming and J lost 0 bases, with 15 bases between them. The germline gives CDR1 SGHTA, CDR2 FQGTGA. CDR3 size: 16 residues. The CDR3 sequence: CASSPLGGSSTDTQYF. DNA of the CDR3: TGTGCCAGCAGCCCACTCGGGGGATCTAGCACAGATACGCAGTATTTT.

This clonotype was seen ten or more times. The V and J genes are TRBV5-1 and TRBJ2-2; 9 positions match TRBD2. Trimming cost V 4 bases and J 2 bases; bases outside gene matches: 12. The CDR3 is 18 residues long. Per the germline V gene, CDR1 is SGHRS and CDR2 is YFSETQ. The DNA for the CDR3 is TGCGCCAGCAGCAAGAGGAGCGGGGGGAAGGGTAACACCGGGGAGCTGTTTTTT. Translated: CASSKRSGGKGNTGELFF.

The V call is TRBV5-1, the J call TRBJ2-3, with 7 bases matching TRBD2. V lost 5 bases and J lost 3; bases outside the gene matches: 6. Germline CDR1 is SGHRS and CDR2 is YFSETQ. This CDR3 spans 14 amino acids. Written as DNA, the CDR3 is TGCGCCAGCAGTCCGGGGAGGGAGACAGATACGCAGTATTTT. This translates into CASSPGRETDTQYF.

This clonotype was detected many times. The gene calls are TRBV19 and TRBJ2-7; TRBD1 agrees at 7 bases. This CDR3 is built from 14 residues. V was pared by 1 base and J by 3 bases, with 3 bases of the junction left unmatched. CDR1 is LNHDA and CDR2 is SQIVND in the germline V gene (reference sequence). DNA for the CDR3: TGTGCCAGTAGTATAGCGGGACAGAGCTACGAGCAGTACTTC. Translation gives CASSIAGQSYEQYF.

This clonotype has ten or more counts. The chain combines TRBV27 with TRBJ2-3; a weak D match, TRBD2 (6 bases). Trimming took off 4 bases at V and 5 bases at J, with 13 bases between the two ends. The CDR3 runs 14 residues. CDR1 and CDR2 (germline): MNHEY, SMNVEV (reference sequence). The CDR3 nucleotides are TGTGCCAGCAGTTCCCCCGAGGGAGGAGATACGCAGTATTTT. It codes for CASSSPEGGDTQYF.

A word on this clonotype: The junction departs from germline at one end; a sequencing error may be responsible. Here the CDR3 reads CASKVAADTEELFF. CDR3 nucleotide sequence: TGCGCCAGCAAGGTGGCTGCTGACACCGAGGAGCTGTTTTTT. The rearrangement links TRBV4-1 to TRBJ2-2; D not certain. From germline, CDR1 is MGHRA and CDR2 YSYEKL. The CDR3 sequence is 14 residues long.

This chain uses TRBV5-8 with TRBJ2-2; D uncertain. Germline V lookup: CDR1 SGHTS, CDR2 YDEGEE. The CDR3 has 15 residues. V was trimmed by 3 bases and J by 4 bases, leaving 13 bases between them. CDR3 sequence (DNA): TGTGCCAGCAGCTCGTGGGGTGGTAGCACCGGGGAGCTGTTTTTT. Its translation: CASSSWGGSTGELFF.

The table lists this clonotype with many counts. The CDR3 nucleotides are TGCGCCAGCAGCGGTGGGACAGCTCTGAACACTGAAGCTTTCTTT. It codes for CASSGGTALNTEAFF. V usage is TRBV5-1 and J usage is TRBJ1-1, with 7 nucleotides matching TRBD1. The length of the CDR3 is 15 residues. CDR1 and CDR2 (germline): SGHRS, YFSETQ. The J segment lost 0 bases and the V segment lost 4 bases, leaving 6 bases of the junction unmatched.

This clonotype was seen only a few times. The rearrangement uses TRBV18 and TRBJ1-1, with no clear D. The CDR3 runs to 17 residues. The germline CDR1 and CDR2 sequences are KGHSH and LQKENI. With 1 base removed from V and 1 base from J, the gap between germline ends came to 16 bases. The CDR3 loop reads CASSPQEKGPQNTEAFF. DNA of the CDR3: TGTGCCAGCTCACCACAGGAAAAGGGTCCTCAGAACACTGAAGCTTTCTTT.

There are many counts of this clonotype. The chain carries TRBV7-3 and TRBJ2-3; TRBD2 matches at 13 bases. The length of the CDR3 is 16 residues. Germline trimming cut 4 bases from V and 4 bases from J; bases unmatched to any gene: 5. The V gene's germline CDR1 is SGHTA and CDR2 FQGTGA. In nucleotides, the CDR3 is TGTGCCAGCAGCTCACGACTAGCGGGGGGCGCAGATACGCAGTATTTT. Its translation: CASSSRLAGGADTQYF.

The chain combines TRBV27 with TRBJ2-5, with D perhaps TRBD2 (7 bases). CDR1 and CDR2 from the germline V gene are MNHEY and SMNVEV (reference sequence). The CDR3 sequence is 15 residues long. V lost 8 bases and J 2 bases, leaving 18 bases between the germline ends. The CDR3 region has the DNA TGTGCCAGCCTAGGGGGGGGGGCAGGGCAAGAGACCCAGTACTTC. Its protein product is CASLGGGAGQETQYF.

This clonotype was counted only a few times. CDR3 in DNA: TGCAGTGCTAGAGAAGGGCGGGGGGCCTACAATGAGCAGTTCTTC. As protein: CSAREGRGAYNEQFF. J is TRBJ2-1 and V is TRBV20-1; 8 bases are a match to TRBD2. The CDR3 spans 15 residues. Germline CDR1 is DFQATT and CDR2 is SNEGSKA (reference sequence). The junction had 3 bases not matched to a gene; V was cut back by 0 bases and J by 2 bases.

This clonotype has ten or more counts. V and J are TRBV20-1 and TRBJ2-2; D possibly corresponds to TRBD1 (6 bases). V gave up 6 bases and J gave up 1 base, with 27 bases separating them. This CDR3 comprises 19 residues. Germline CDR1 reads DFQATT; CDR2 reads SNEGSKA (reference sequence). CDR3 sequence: CSALAYPGTPDRNTGELFF. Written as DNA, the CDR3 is TGCAGTGCACTGGCCTATCCCGGGACACCAGATAGGAACACCGGGGAGCTGTTTTTT.

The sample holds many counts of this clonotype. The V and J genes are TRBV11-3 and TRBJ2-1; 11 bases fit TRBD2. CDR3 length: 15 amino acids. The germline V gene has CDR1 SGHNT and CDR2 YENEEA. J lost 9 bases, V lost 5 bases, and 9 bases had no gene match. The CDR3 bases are TGTGCCAGCAGCAAACTCGGACTAGCGGGCGCTGAGCAGTTCTTC. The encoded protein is CASSKLGLAGAEQFF.

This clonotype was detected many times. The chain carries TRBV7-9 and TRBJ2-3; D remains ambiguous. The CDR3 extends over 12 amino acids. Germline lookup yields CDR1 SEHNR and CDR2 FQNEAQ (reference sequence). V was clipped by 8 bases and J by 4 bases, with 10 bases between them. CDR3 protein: CASQRFADTQYF. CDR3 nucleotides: TGTGCCAGCCAGAGGTTCGCAGATACGCAGTATTTT.

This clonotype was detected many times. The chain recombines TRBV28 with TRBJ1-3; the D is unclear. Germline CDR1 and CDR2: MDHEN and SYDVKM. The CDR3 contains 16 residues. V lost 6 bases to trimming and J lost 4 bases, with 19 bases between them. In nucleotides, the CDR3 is TGTGCCAGCAGCCCAAGGAGCGTTCCTAACGGAAACACCATATATTTT. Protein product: CASSPRSVPNGNTIYF.

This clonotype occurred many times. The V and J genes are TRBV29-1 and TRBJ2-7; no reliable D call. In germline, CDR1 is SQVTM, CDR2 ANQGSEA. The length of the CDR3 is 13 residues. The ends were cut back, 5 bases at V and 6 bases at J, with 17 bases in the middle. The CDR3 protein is CSVTTTRAPEQYF. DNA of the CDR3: TGCAGCGTTACGACCACCCGGGCCCCCGAGCAGTACTTC.

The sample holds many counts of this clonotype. The CDR3 nucleotides are TGTGCCAGCAGCTTAGGCCTGGACAGGGGGCGGGAGACCCAGTACTTC. It encodes CASSLGLDRGRETQYF. The gene calls are TRBV11-3 and TRBJ2-5, with TRBD1 matching over 11 bases. This CDR3 spans 16 amino acids. Germline lookup yields CDR1 SGHNT and CDR2 YENEEA. Losses at the gene ends were 1 base for V and 5 bases for J; bases not matched to a gene: 6. The full variable domain, in which reference TRBV11-3 and TRBJ2-5 provide the parts outside the CDR3, is EAGVVQSPRYKIIEKKQPVAFWCNPISGHNTLYWYLQNLGQGPELLIRYENEEAVDDSQLPKDRFSAERLKGVDSTLKIQPAELGDSAVYLCASSLGLDRGRETQYFGPGTRLLVL.

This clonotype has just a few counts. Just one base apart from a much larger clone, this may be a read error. The CDR3 sequence: CATPDRGNNEQFF. The CDR3 DNA follows: TGTGCCACCCCCGACAGGGGAAACAATGAGCAGTTCTTC. This chain uses TRBV28 with TRBJ2-1, with TRBD1 identical over 8 bases. With V trimmed by 10 bases and J by 5 bases, 7 bases remained unmatched. CDR3 length: 13 amino acids. CDR1 and CDR2 (germline): MDHEN, SYDVKM.

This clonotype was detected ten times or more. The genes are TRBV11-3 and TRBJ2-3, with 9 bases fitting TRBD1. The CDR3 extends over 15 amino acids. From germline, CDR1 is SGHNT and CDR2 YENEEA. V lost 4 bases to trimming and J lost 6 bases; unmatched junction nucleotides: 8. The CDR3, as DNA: TGTGCCAGCAGCTCGGGACAGGGATGGTTGGATACGCAGTATTTT. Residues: CASSSGQGWLDTQYF.

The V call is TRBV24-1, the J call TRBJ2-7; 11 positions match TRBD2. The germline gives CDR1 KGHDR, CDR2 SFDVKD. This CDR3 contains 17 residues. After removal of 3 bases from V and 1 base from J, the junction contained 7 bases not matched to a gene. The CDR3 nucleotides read TGTGCCACCAGTGATAGGCTAGCGGGAGGAAAGTCCTACGAGCAGTACTTC. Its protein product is CATSDRLAGGKSYEQYF.

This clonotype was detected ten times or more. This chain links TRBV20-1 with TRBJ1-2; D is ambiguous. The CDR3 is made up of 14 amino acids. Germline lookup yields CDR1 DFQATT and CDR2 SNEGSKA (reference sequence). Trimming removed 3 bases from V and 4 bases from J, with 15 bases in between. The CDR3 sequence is CSASFGSRTYGYTF. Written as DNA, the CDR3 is TGCAGTGCTAGCTTCGGCAGCAGAACCTATGGCTACACCTTC.

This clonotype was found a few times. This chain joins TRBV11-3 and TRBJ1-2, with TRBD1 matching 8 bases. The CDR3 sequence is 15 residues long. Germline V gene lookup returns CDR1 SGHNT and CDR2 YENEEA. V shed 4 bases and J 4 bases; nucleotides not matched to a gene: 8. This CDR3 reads CASSSETGEAYGYTF. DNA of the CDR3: TGTGCCAGCAGCTCAGAGACAGGGGAGGCCTATGGCTACACCTTC.

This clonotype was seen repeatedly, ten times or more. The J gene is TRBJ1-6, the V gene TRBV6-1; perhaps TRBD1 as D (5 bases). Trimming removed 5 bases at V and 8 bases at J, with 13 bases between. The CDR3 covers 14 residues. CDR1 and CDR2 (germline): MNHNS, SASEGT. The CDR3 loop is CASSPQGRDSPLHF. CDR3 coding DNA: TGTGCCAGCAGTCCTCAGGGTCGGGATTCACCCCTCCACTTT.

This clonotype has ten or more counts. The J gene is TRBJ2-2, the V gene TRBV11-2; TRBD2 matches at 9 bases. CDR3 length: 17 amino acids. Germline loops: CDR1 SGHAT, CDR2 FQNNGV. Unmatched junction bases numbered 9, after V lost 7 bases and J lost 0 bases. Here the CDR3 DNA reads TGTGCCAGCACCCGGGGGCTAGCGGGACCGAACACCGGGGAGCTGTTTTTT. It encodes CASTRGLAGPNTGELFF. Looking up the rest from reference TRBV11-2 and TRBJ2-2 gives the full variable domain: EAGVAQSPRYKIIEKRQSVAFWCNPISGHATLYWYQQILGQGPKLLIQFQNNGVVDDSQLPKDRFSAERLKGVDSTLKIQPAKLEDSAVYLCASTRGLAGPNTGELFFGEGSRLTVL.

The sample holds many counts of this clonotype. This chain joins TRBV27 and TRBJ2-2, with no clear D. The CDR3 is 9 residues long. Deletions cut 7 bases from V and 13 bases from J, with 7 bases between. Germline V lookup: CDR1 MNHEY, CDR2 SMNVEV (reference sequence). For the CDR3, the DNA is TGTGCCAGCAAAAGAGGGCTGTTTTTT. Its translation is CASKRGLFF.